This TCR beta chain came from a study of beta chain features in type 1 diabetes. Study context: Patients looked much like healthy donors when it came to age, gender and cell yields.

Study-wide results and caveats: The question of HLA type influencing TCRB rearrangement was one that remained unresolved here. Within each of all four CD4+ subsets, Type 1 diabetes patients had TCRB CDR3s that were moderately but significantly shorter. Patients and controls would be equally affected if PCR favored shorter templates.

V was pared by 0 bases and J by 2 bases, with 10 bases between. Germline lookup yields CDR1 KGHSH and CDR2 LQKENI. The CDR3 sequence is 15 residues long. In the case of this clone: Its specificity is not known. This sample includes further DNA sequences coding for the same CDR3.

The investigators reverse transcribed all of the isolated RNA, so they sequenced expressed TCRB transcripts. TCRdb's copy holds only in-frame clones and misses some; the assay was immunoSEQ multiplex PCR. The profile covers hundreds of thousands of clones, with around an eighth appearing a single time and 0.022% taken by the ten largest. This chain connects TRBV18 to TRBJ1-2; D is perhaps TRBD1 (5 bases). The TCR originated in a man between 18 and 29 years old with type 1 diabetes. What was sequenced was naive CD4+ T cells from blood. CDR3 sequence (DNA): TGTGCCAGCTCACCACCAGGGACGGGGAACTATGGCTACACCTTC. It translates to CASSPPGTGNYGYTF.